These T cell receptor beta chains were read from a single sample in a study of CD8+ T cells in alopecia areata. Clones were sequenced by immunoSEQ multiplex PCR, and TCRdb holds only the in-frame ones, with some missing. The table records roughly 70,000 clones, roughly 28% of them present only once. Source: CD8+ T cells sorted from blood, taken at week 4, from a patient treated with tofacitinib. All receptors come from a human donor with alopecia areata. Both conserved end residues are part of each CDR3. D genes are given only for firm matches. The size entry is marked missing in some rows and otherwise reads once, few, many or a size class.

cdr3_length	clone_size	v_call	d_call	j_call	cdr3_nt	cdr3_aa
12	few	TRBV7-8	-	TRBJ2-1	TGTGCCAGCATGGGGGCGGGGAATGAGCAGTTCTTC	CASMGAGNEQFF
17	-	TRBV4-3	TRBD1	TRBJ2-1	TGCGCCAGCAGCCAGGAGGGGACAGGGAGCTCCTACAATGAGCAGTTCTTC	CASSQEGTGSSYNEQFF
15	-	TRBV7-2	-	TRBJ2-1	TGTGCCAGCAGCTTAACCCCGCTCTCCTACAATGAGCAGTTCTTC	CASSLTPLSYNEQFF
13	few	TRBV27	-	TRBJ1-1	TGTGCCAGCAGTTTATCGGTGAACACTGAAGCTTTCTTT	CASSLSVNTEAFF
17	-	TRBV27	-	TRBJ2-1	TGTGCCAGCAGTTTATATGGGGTCATAAGCTCCTACAATGAGCAGTTCTTC	CASSLYGVISSYNEQFF
12	few	TRBV6-6	-	TRBJ2-2	TGTGCCAGCACATCTAGGTCCGGGGAGCTGTTTTTT	CASTSRSGELFF
13	once	TRBV30	-	TRBJ2-2	TGTGCCACTAGAGGAACGAACACCGGGGAGCTGTTTTTT	CATRGTNTGELFF
14	-	TRBV29-1	TRBD1	TRBJ2-1	TGCAGCGCCGGTGGGACAGGCCCCTACAATGAGCAGTTCTTC	CSAGGTGPYNEQFF
13	few	TRBV5-1	-	TRBJ2-5	TGCGCCAGCAGCTTATCGCTGTGGGAGACCCAGTACTTC	CASSLSLWETQYF
16	-	TRBV29-1	TRBD2	TRBJ2-3	TGCAGCGTTGATGAAACGGGACTAGCGATATCAGATACGCAGTATTTT	CSVDETGLAISDTQYF
15	few	TRBV15	-	TRBJ1-5	TGTGCCACCAGCAATGACAAGTATAGCAATCAGCCCCAGCATTTT	CATSNDKYSNQPQHF
16	few	TRBV7-2	TRBD1	TRBJ2-1	TGTGCCAGCAGCTTCACAGGGGGCAAGTCCTACAATGAGCAGTTCTTC	CASSFTGGKSYNEQFF
15	-	TRBV9	-	TRBJ1-2	TGTGCCAGCAGCGTAGGTTCAGGGCCTAACTATGGCTACACCTTC	CASSVGSGPNYGYTF
14	few	TRBV29-1	-	TRBJ1-2	TGCAGCGGCACCGACGGCGGGGGCGGCTATGGCTACACCTTC	CSGTDGGGGYGYTF
12	few	TRBV10-3	-	TRBJ2-7	TGTGCCATCAGTGAGTCGGGTTACGAGCAGTACTTC	CAISESGYEQYF
11	few	TRBV19	-	TRBJ2-1	TGTGCCAGTAGTAGCAGGACTGAGCAGTTCTTC	CASSSRTEQFF
17	-	TRBV29-1	TRBD2	TRBJ2-2	TGCAGCGTTGAAGCTTCGGGAGCGGGAGGGCCATCCGGGGAGCTGTTTTTT	CSVEASGAGGPSGELFF
12	-	TRBV14	TRBD1	TRBJ1-2	TGTGCCAGCAGCCGCACAGGGGAAGGCTACACCTTC	CASSRTGEGYTF
15	few	TRBV29-1	-	TRBJ1-2	TGCAGCGTTGAAGGAGGGCAGGTTACTAACTATGGCTACACCTTC	CSVEGGQVTNYGYTF
12	-	TRBV29-1	-	TRBJ2-2	TGCAGCGTTTACGGGGCCCCCGGGGAGCTGTTTTTT	CSVYGAPGELFF
12	-	TRBV27	-	TRBJ2-2	TGTGCCAGCAGTCTCAACACCGGGGAGCTGTTTTTT	CASSLNTGELFF
14	-	TRBV27	-	TRBJ2-1	TGTGCCAGCAGTTTGGGGCAAACCTACAATGAGCAGTTCTTC	CASSLGQTYNEQFF
14	few	TRBV29-1	-	TRBJ2-7	TGCAGCGTTGAAGCCCAGGAGGGGTCCTACGAGCAGTACTTC	CSVEAQEGSYEQYF
15	many	TRBV15	TRBD2	TRBJ2-1	TGTGCCACCAGCAGAGAGGGCGGGAGGGCCAATGAGCAGTTCTTC	CATSREGGRANEQFF
19	-	TRBV1	-	TRBJ2-5	TGCACCAGGGGGGGAGCTCAAACCGGTGAGTCGGTGTCAGAAGAGACCCAGTACTTC	CTRGGAQTGESVSEETQYF
14	-	TRBV29-1	-	TRBJ1-2	TGCAGCGTTGAAGTGGGAAGAGGGTTGGATGGCTACACCTTC	CSVEVGRGLDGYTF
15	once	TRBV2	-	TRBJ2-4	TGTGCCAGCAGTGAAGCTGGGTTAGCCAAAAACATTCAGTACTTC	CASSEAGLAKNIQYF